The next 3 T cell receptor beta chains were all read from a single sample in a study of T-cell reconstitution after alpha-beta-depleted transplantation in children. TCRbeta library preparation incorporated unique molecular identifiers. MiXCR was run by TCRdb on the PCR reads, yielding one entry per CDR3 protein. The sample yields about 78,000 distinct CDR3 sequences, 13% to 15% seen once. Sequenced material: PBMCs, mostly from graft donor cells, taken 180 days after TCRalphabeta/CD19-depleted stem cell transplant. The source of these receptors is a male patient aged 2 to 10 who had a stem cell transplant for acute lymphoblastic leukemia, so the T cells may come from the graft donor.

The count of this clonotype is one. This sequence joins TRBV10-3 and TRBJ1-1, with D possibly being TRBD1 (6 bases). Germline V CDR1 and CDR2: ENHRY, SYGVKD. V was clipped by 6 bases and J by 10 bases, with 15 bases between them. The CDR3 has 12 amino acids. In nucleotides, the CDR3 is TGTGCCATCAGGGCCGGGGGCTACGGAGCTTTCTTT. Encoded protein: CAIRAGGYGAFF.

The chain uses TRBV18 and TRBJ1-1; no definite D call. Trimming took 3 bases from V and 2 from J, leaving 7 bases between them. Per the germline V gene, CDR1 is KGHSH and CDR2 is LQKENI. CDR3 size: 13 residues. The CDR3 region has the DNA TGTGCCAGCTCACCGGGTGTCAACACTGAAGCTTTCTTT. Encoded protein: CASSPGVNTEAFF.

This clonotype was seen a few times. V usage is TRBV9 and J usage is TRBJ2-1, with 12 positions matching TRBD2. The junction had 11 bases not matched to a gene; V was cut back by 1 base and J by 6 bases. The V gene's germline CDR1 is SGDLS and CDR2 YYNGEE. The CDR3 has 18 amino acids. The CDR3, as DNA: TGTGCCAGCAGCGTACCGACTAGCGGGAGTGAGTCGCGCAATGAGCAGTTCTTC. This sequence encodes CASSVPTSGSESRNEQFF.